The rows below give T cell receptor beta chains drawn from one sample of a study of T cell responses to AZD1222 COVID-19 vaccine. Repertoires were generated with immunoSEQ multiplex PCR, while TCRdb's copy carries only in-frame clones and drops some. This sample has some 170,000 clones, with roughly 90% found just once. The input for sequencing was peripheral blood, taken 28 days after the second AZD1222 dose. All receptors derive from an adult who received the AZD1222 COVID-19 vaccine. The CDR3 runs from the conserved cysteine through the conserved F or W. Each record gives: V gene, clone size, D gene, J gene, CDR3 DNA, CDR3 protein. A D gene is named only where the DNA matches it firmly. The size entry is marked missing in some rows and otherwise reads once, few, many or a size class.

TRBV6-2/TRBV6-3	.	.	TRBJ2-5	TGTGCCAGCAGTCAAAGTTGGGAGACCCAGTACTTC	CASSQSWETQYF
TRBV7-6	few	TRBD1	TRBJ1-3	TGTGCCAGCAGCTTACAGGGGGAGAGAGGAAACACCATATATTTT	CASSLQGERGNTIYF
TRBV28	.	.	TRBJ1-2	TGTGCCAGCAGTGCCCTTGAGGTCTATGGCTACACCTTC	CASSALEVYGYTF
TRBV5-6	once	TRBD1	TRBJ2-2	TGTGCCAGCAGCTTGGGAGGGGGCCGAAACGGGGAGCTGTTTTTT	CASSLGGGRNGELFF
TRBV29-1	.	.	TRBJ2-2	TGCAGCTCATTCGGACAGTCCACCGGGGAGCTGTTTTTT	CSSFGQSTGELFF
TRBV7-9	.	.	TRBJ1-1	TGTGCCAGCAGCACTCCCCAGGAAGCTTTCTTT	CASSTPQEAFF
TRBV3-1/TRBV3-2	.	.	TRBJ2-6	TGTGCCAGCAGCCAAGATAAGGGGCCACAGGATTTC	CASSQDKGPQDF
TRBV11-2	.	.	TRBJ2-7	TGTGCCAGCAGCCTAGGACTGACCTACGAGCAGTACTTC	CASSLGLTYEQYF
TRBV6-6	once	.	TRBJ1-2	TGTGCCAGCAGTTATGGCAGGGAGGAAAACTATGGCTACACCTTC	CASSYGREENYGYTF
TRBV27	.	.	TRBJ2-7	TGTGCCAGCAGTTCAGGGGTGGCCTACGAGCAGTACTTC	CASSSGVAYEQYF
TRBV27	.	.	TRBJ2-1	TGTGCCAGCAGTCCACAGGGACTACGCCGTCACGATGAGCAGTTCTTC	CASSPQGLRRHDEQFF
TRBV5-8	.	.	TRBJ1-2	TGTGCCAGCAGCTTGCTGCGGGCCGCCGGGGGCTACACCTTC	CASSLLRAAGGYTF
TRBV7-2	.	.	TRBJ1-5	TGTGCCAGCAGCTTAGGGGGAGGGGCTCAGCCCCAGCATTTT	CASSLGGGAQPQHF
TRBV29-1	.	.	TRBJ1-5	TGCAGCGTTGAGGGAGGAAGCAATCAGCCCCAGCATTTT	CSVEGGSNQPQHF
TRBV4-3	.	TRBD1	TRBJ2-7	TGCGCCAGCAGCCATGTTACAGGGGGAGAGCAGTACTTC	CASSHVTGGEQYF
TRBV4-1	.	TRBD2	TRBJ2-5	TGCGCCAGCAGCCAAGATCACGCGGGAGGGGAGACCCAGTACTTC	CASSQDHAGGETQYF
TRBV5-6	.	.	TRBJ1-4	TGTGCCAGCAGCTTGGCCGCACAGGGTAGGAAACTGTTTTTT	CASSLAAQGRKLFF
TRBV7-8	.	.	TRBJ2-1	TGTGCCAGCAGCCGCGACAGGTTCCCTAAAAACAATGAGCAGTTCTTC	CASSRDRFPKNNEQFF
TRBV5-1	once	TRBD1	TRBJ2-3	TGCGCCAGCAGCTGGGGACAGGGGCTTAGCACAGATACGCAGTATTTT	CASSWGQGLSTDTQYF
TRBV30	.	.	TRBJ1-2	TGTGCCTGGAGTCCCTCGTTCGGTGGCTACACCTTC	CAWSPSFGGYTF
TRBV9	.	.	TRBJ2-7	TGTGCCAGCGGAAGCTCCTACGAGCAGTACTTC	CASGSSYEQYF
TRBV5-4	.	.	TRBJ1-6	TGTGCCAGCAGCGGAGGATTCACACCCCTCCACTTT	CASSGGFTPLHF
TRBV7-9	once	.	TRBJ1-2	TGTGCCAGCAGCTTAGGGGAAAGCTATGGCTACACCTTC	CASSLGESYGYTF
TRBV3-1/TRBV3-2	.	.	TRBJ1-2	TGTGCCAGCAGCCAAGAACAGGCCTCTAACTATGGCTACACCTTC	CASSQEQASNYGYTF
TRBV19	.	TRBD2	TRBJ2-1	TGTGCCAGTAGTCCCGGGACTAGCGGGGGGTCCCCCTACAATGAGCAGTTCTTC	CASSPGTSGGSPYNEQFF
TRBV5-1	once	.	TRBJ1-6	TGCGCCAGCAGCTCAGGCTTGACCTCCCAGGAAAATTCACCCCTCCACTTT	CASSSGLTSQENSPLHF
TRBV3-1/TRBV3-2	.	TRBD1	TRBJ2-1	TGTGCCAGCAGCCAAGATCCGGGACAGGGGCTGTTCAATGAGCAGTTCTTC	CASSQDPGQGLFNEQFF
TRBV6-1	.	.	TRBJ1-2	TGTGCCAGCAGGGGCACTAACTATGGCTACACCTTC	CASRGTNYGYTF
TRBV4-2	few	.	TRBJ2-2	TGTGCCAGCAGCCAAGGGGGGGGGCAGGCCCTACCCACCGGGGAGCTGTTTTTT	CASSQGGGQALPTGELFF
TRBV5-1	.	.	TRBJ2-3	TGCGCCAGCAGCTCGACTAGCACAGATACGCAGTATTTT	CASSSTSTDTQYF
TRBV10-3	.	.	TRBJ2-6	TGTGCCTCCTTAGGTGGCTCTGGGGCCAACGTCCTGACTTTC	CASLGGSGANVLTF
TRBV10-3	.	.	TRBJ1-1	TGTGCCATCAGTGAGTCGAGGACAGAGTTTGAAGCTTTCTTT	CAISESRTEFEAFF
TRBV6-6	once	.	TRBJ2-2	TGTGCCTATTTAGGGGCCGGGGAGCTGTTTTTT	CAYLGAGELFF
TRBV6-5	.	.	TRBJ2-3	TGTGCCAGCACCTTATCAGATACGCAGTATTTT	CASTLSDTQYF
TRBV7-8	.	.	TRBJ1-2	TGTGCCAGCAGCAGCCGGGACGCCAACTATGGCTACACCTTC	CASSSRDANYGYTF
TRBV30	.	.	TRBJ2-7	TGTGCCTGGAGTCAAGGCGGAACCTCCTACGAGCAGTACTTC	CAWSQGGTSYEQYF
TRBV7-9	.	.	TRBJ1-2	TGTGCCAGCAGCCTTACGACAGGTACCCGGGGCTATGGCTACACCTTC	CASSLTTGTRGYGYTF
TRBV7-8	.	.	TRBJ1-2	TGTGCCAGCAGCCCTCAGGGCAATGGCTACACCTTC	CASSPQGNGYTF
TRBV12-3/TRBV12-4	.	.	TRBJ1-5	TGTGCCAGCAGTTTAAGCAGCGGTCAGCCCCAGCATTTT	CASSLSSGQPQHF
TRBV27	.	TRBD1	TRBJ1-2	TGTGCCAGCAGTTTATGGCAGGGGGCGCGTGGCTACACCTTC	CASSLWQGARGYTF
TRBV4-3	.	.	TRBJ2-1	TGCGCCAGCAGCCTTAGGGGGTTTGAGCAGTTCTTC	CASSLRGFEQFF
TRBV3-1/TRBV3-2	.	.	TRBJ2-7	TGTGCCAGCAGCCAAGGATCCTACGAGCAGTACTTC	CASSQGSYEQYF
TRBV5-5	.	TRBD2	TRBJ2-3	TGTGCCAGCACCTTGACTAGCGGCCGCACAGATACGCAGTATTTT	CASTLTSGRTDTQYF
TRBV3-1/TRBV3-2	once	.	TRBJ2-7	TGTGCCAGCGCCAGGGTGAGAGATAGCTCCTACGAGCAGTACTTC	CASARVRDSSYEQYF
TRBV19	.	.	TRBJ2-1	TGTGCCAGTAGTATACAGGGTCCGCTCGAGGTCTACAATGAGCAGTTCTTC	CASSIQGPLEVYNEQFF
TRBV19	.	TRBD1	TRBJ1-4	TGTGCCAGCACACTATACGTCGGGACAGGTCAGGAAAAACTGTTTTTT	CASTLYVGTGQEKLFF
TRBV27	.	TRBD1	TRBJ2-7	TGTGCCAGCGGGTCCCGGGACAGGGGCTACGAGCAGTACTTC	CASGSRDRGYEQYF
TRBV12-3/TRBV12-4	.	.	TRBJ1-1	TGTGCCAGCAGTTTCGAACAGAGGGCCTCCTTT	CASSFEQRASF
TRBV9	.	.	TRBJ1-4	TGTGCCAGCAGCAACCGGGACGGGGGGAATGAAAAACTGTTTTTT	CASSNRDGGNEKLFF
TRBV29-1	.	.	TRBJ2-2	TGCAGCGCCAAGGGGACGTATTCGAACACCGGGGAGCTGTTTTTT	CSAKGTYSNTGELFF
TRBV30	.	.	TRBJ2-5	TGTGCCTGGAGTAGGCGGCGGGGAGAGACCCAGTACTTC	CAWSRRRGETQYF
TRBV6-5	.	.	TRBJ2-2	TGTGCCAGCAGTTGGGTACACTCGAACACCGGGGAGCTGTTTTTT	CASSWVHSNTGELFF
TRBV3-1/TRBV3-2	.	.	TRBJ1-4	TGTGCCAGCAGCCGCCAGGTGGCGAGGGAAAAACTGTTTTTT	CASSRQVAREKLFF
TRBV30	.	.	TRBJ2-1	TGTGCTGGGGGGAGCTCCTACAATGAGCAGTTCTTC	CAGGSSYNEQFF